This passage covers 15 T cell receptor beta chains from one sample sequenced in a study of shared clonotypes between healthy human individuals. Here immunoSEQ multiplex PCR was the method, and the copy in TCRdb shows in-frame clones only, minus some. The data contain nearly 1,000,000 clones, less than 85% of them seen just once; the ten biggest clones take up about 1.5%. Material for sequencing was memory CD4+ T cells sorted from blood. Subset of the sample: CD45RA-negative fraction. These receptors originate from a man aged 18 to 30 in good health.

The V gene is TRBV11-3, the J gene TRBJ2-3; 12 bases align to TRBD2. The CDR3 runs 17 residues. Germline CDR1 is SGHNT and CDR2 is YENEEA. With V trimmed by 5 bases and J by 6 bases, 12 bases remained unmatched. Here the CDR3 reads CASSRGLGLAGQDTQYF. The CDR3 DNA reads TGTGCCAGCAGCCGGGGCTTAGGACTAGCGGGGCAGGATACGCAGTATTTT.

To note about this clone: This could be a read error, since a much larger clone is one nucleotide away. Other nucleotide sequences from this sample produce the same CDR3. The chain has TRBV11-2 and TRBJ2-7; no clear D gene. Germline values: CDR1 SGHAT, CDR2 FQNNGV. There are 11 residues in the CDR3. V gave up 3 bases and J gave up 3 bases, with 3 bases separating them. The CDR3 nucleotides are TGTGCCAGCAGCTTCATCTACGAGCAGTACTTC. Amino acids: CASSFIYEQYF.

The V call is TRBV4-1, the J call TRBJ1-2; D is unresolved. Per the germline V gene, CDR1 is MGHRA and CDR2 is YSYEKL. Between the trimmed V and J ends, which lost 0 bases and 8 bases, there was a span of 16 bases. This CDR3 has 15 amino acids. CDR3 sequence reads: CASSQDFDWQAGYTF. CDR3 nucleotide sequence: TGCGCCAGCAGCCAAGATTTTGATTGGCAGGCCGGCTACACCTTC.

The chain carries TRBV4-1 and TRBJ1-6, with 9 bases aligning to TRBD1. The CDR3 loop spans 15 amino acids. CDR1 MGHRA and CDR2 YSYEKL come from the germline V gene. V shed 3 bases, J shed 5 bases, and the junction held 2 bases outside the gene matches. This CDR3 reads CASSQGQGHNSPLHF. Here the CDR3 DNA reads TGCGCCAGCAGCCAGGGACAGGGCCATAATTCACCCCTCCACTTT.

J is TRBJ2-7 and V is TRBV29-1; weak D call: TRBD2 (7 bases). Germline CDR1 SQVTM, CDR2 ANQGSEA. This CDR3 spans 17 amino acids. V was pared by 0 bases and J by 0 bases, with 18 bases between. The CDR3 nucleotides read TGCAGCGTTGAAGAAAATGGAGGGGGGGATAGCTCCTACGAGCAGTACTTC. It codes for CSVEENGGGDSSYEQYF.

V usage is TRBV10-3 and J usage is TRBJ2-7, with 7 bases identical to TRBD1. Looked up from germline, CDR1 is ENHRY and CDR2 is SYGVKD. The CDR3 contains 14 residues. Germline trimming cut 4 bases from V and 1 base from J; bases unmatched to any gene: 4. CDR3 in amino acids: CAISGRGSSYEQYF. The CDR3, as DNA: TGTGCCATCAGTGGCAGGGGGTCTTCCTACGAGCAGTACTTC.

As to this clone: Other DNA variants within this sample encode the same CDR3. The V gene is TRBV19, the J gene TRBJ1-5; D is undetermined. This CDR3 comprises 12 residues. In germline, CDR1 is LNHDA, CDR2 SQIVND (reference sequence). Trimming took 3 bases from V and 4 from J, leaving 4 bases between them. The CDR3, as DNA: TGTGCCAGTAGTATCTTGAATCAGCCCCAGCATTTT. It yields the protein CASSILNQPQHF. The full variable domain, rest sourced from reference TRBV19 and TRBJ1-5, is DGGITQSPKYLFRKEGQNVTLSCEQNLNHDAMYWYRQDPGQGLRLIYYSQIVNDFQKGDIAEGYSVSREKKESFPLTVTSAQKNPTAFYLCASSILNQPQHFGDGTRLSIL.

The rearrangement links TRBV5-1 to TRBJ2-3; 13 bases line up with TRBD2. Trimming took 4 bases from V and 1 from J; bases not matched to a gene: 3. The CDR3 is 16 amino acids. Germline CDR1 SGHRS, CDR2 YFSETQ. CDR3 sequence: CASSIGTSGGTDTQYF. The CDR3 DNA reads as TGCGCCAGCAGCATAGGGACTAGCGGGGGCACAGATACGCAGTATTTT.

The chain recombines TRBV6-1 with TRBJ2-2, with 10 nucleotides matching TRBD2. CDR3 size: 15 residues. J gave up 7 bases and V 5 bases, and 7 bases lay outside the gene matches. Looked up from germline, CDR1 is MNHNS and CDR2 is SASEGT. The CDR3 loop reads CASSPIWTSGGELFF. The DNA of the CDR3 is TGTGCCAGCAGTCCTATCTGGACTAGCGGCGGGGAGCTGTTTTTT.

The V and J genes are TRBV11-3 and TRBJ2-7; possible D gene TRBD2, 5 bases. V lost 2 bases to trimming and J lost 0 bases, with 11 bases between them. The CDR3 runs to 15 residues. The germline gives CDR1 SGHNT, CDR2 YENEEA. DNA of the CDR3: TGTGCCAGCAGCTTATCAGCGGAGAGCTCCTACGAGCAGTACTTC. Encoded protein: CASSLSAESSYEQYF.

This clone was seen more than once but under ten times. The V and J genes are TRBV5-5 and TRBJ1-4, with D maybe TRBD1 (5 bases). V dropped 6 bases and J dropped 5 bases, with 23 bases sitting between them. There are 17 residues in the CDR3. The germline V gene encodes CDR1 SGHKS and CDR2 YYEKEE (reference sequence). CDR3 in DNA: TGTGCCAGCATCGAAAACCCCAGTCAGGGAGGGAATGAAAAACTGTTTTTT. As protein: CASIENPSQGGNEKLFF.

The chain links TRBV23-1 to TRBJ1-6; a weak D match, TRBD1 (6 bases). TRBV23-1 is reported as an ORF; its role is uncertain. The CDR3 covers 19 residues. The V and J ends lost 3 bases and 0 bases respectively, with 18 bases between them. CDR3 amino acids: CASSQREDSNSSYNSPLHF. The CDR3 DNA reads as TGCGCCAGCAGTCAGAGGGAGGACAGTAATAGCTCCTATAATTCACCCCTCCACTTT.

This clone was detected only a few times. The chain employs TRBV25-1 and TRBJ1-2, with 7 bases aligning to TRBD1. The CDR3 has 14 amino acids. Germline V gives CDR1 MGHDK, CDR2 SYGVNS. V gave up 3 bases and J gave up 3 bases; unmatched junction bases: 4. The CDR3 is CASSERTGDYGYTF. In DNA, the CDR3 is TGTGCCAGCAGTGAGCGGACAGGAGACTATGGCTACACCTTC.

The rearrangement uses TRBV4-1 and TRBJ1-5, with 7 bases identical to TRBD1. This CDR3 spans 14 amino acids. In germline, CDR1 is MGHRA, CDR2 YSYEKL. V dropped 6 bases and J dropped 12; count of bases not matched to a gene: 14. As DNA, the CDR3 is TGCGCCAGCAGGAATACTCGGGACAGTTCAATCCAGCATTTT. It codes for CASRNTRDSSIQHF.

A single count supports this clone. This chain uses TRBV7-2 with TRBJ2-5, with 7 bases identical to TRBD2. CDR1 and CDR2 from the germline V gene are SGHTA and FQGNSA. The length of the CDR3 is 14 residues. The V segment lost 3 bases and the J segment 4 bases; nucleotides outside the gene matches: 5. The DNA for the CDR3 is TGTGCCAGCAGCTTTACACTAGCGTCAGAGACCCAGTACTTC. Translated, it gives CASSFTLASETQYF.